This T cell receptor beta chain was identified during a study of blood T cell repertoires in COVID-19. Overall study context: Sites in the United States, Italy and Spain provided acute and convalescent COVID-19 samples. T cells, B-cell-depleted T cells, or PBMCs provided the cDNA or gDNA that served as material.

V was clipped by 6 bases and J by 4 bases, with 22 bases between them. This CDR3 is 16 amino acids long. CDR1 is SGHRS and CDR2 is YFSETQ in the germline V gene. Original processing methods: Reference gene primer amplification yielded estimated nucleated cell counts. Using immunoSEQ multiplex PCR, the repertoire was profiled, and TCRdb retains in-frame clones only, with some absent. V, J and clone size are taken as reported in that table, and D and trimming were inferred from the DNA itself. Here the sample spans 110,000 or so clones, roughly 85% being singletons. Seattle's cohort entered during active infection and was followed longitudinally. This clone has only a few counts.

Sequenced: peripheral blood. The chain recombines TRBV5-1 with TRBJ1-1; D may be TRBD1 (6 bases). The TCR comes from a woman aged 55-75 years with COVID-19, enrolled during active disease. The chain's CDR3 is CASTPGTSLIGTEAFF. The CDR3 coding sequence is TGCGCCAGCACCCCCGGGACATCCCTTATCGGCACTGAAGCTTTCTTT.